The present T cell receptor (beta chain) was sequenced within a study of blood T cell repertoires in COVID-19. Study background: PBMCs, B-cell-depleted T cells, or T cells provided the cDNA or gDNA that made up the material.

Germline V gene data show CDR1 as SGHKS and CDR2 as YYEKEE (reference sequence). The CDR3 has 15 amino acids. The V gene end was trimmed by 4 bases and the J gene end by 7 bases; junction bases not matched to a gene: 8. Original methodology: Amplification of reference gene primers was used by the study to estimate nucleated cell counts. TCRdb keeps only in-frame clones here, not all; method: immunoSEQ multiplex PCR. That table supplies the V and J calls and clone size; D and trimming were determined from the DNA. In the table there are fewer than 500,000 clones, 75% to 90% of which are singletons. Sequencing was performed on peripheral blood. The clonotype was recovered from a woman aged 25 to 39 with active or convalescent COVID-19. The chain is built from TRBV5-5 and TRBJ1-4, with 9 bases aligning to TRBD1. In DNA form, the CDR3 reads TGTGCCAGCAGCGAATCCGGGACAGGGTTTGAAAAACTGTTTTTT. This sequence encodes CASSESGTGFEKLFF. The variable domain in full, completed from reference TRBV5-5 and TRBJ1-4, reads DAGVTQSPTHLIKTRGQQVTLRCSPISGHKSVSWYQQVLGQGPQFIFQYYEKEERGRGNFPDRFSARQFPNYSSELNVNALLLGDSALYLCASSESGTGFEKLFFGSGTQLSVL.